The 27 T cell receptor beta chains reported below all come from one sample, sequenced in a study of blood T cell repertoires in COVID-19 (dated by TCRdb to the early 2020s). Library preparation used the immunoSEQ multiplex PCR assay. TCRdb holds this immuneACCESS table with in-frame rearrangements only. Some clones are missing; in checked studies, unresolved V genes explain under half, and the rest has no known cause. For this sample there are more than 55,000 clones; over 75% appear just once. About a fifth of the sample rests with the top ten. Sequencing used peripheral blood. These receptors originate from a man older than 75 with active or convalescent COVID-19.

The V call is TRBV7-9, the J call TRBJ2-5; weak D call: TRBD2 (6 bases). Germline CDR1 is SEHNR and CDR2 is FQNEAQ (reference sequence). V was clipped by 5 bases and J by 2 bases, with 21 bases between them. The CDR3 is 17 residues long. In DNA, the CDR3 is TGTGCCAGCAGCAGGGCGGGGAGAAGGGTGCGGCAAGAGACCCAGTACTTC. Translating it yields CASSRAGRRVRQETQYF.

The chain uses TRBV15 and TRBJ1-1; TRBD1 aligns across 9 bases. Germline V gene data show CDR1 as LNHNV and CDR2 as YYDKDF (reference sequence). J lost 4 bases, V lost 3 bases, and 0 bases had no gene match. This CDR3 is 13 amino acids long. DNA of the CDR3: TGTGCCACCAGCAGGGACAGGGGCACTGAAGCTTTCTTT. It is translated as CATSRDRGTEAFF.

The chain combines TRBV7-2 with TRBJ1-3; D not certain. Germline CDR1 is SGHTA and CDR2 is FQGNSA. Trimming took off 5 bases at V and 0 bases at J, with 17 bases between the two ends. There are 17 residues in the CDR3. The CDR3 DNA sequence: TGTGCCAGCAGCCGGAGGGCCGGGTCCCTCTCTGGAAACACCATATATTTT. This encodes CASSRRAGSLSGNTIYF.

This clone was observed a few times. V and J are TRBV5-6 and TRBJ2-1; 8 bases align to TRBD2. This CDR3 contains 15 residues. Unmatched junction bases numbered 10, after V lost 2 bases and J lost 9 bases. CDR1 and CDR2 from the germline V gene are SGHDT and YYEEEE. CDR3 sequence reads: CASSFIREGGSEQFF. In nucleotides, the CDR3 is TGTGCCAGCAGCTTTATCCGGGAGGGGGGTAGTGAGCAGTTCTTC.

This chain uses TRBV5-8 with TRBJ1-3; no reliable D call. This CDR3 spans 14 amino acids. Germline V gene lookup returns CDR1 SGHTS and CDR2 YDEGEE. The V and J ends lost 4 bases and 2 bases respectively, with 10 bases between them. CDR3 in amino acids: CASSAPKAGNTIYF. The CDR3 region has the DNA TGTGCCAGCAGCGCGCCCAAAGCTGGAAACACCATATATTTT.

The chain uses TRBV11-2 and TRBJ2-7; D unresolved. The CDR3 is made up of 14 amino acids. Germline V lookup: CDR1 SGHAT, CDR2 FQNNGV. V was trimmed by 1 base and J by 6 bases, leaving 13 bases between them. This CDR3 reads CASSLAVFSGEQYF. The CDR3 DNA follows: TGTGCCAGCAGCTTAGCGGTGTTCTCGGGCGAGCAGTACTTC.

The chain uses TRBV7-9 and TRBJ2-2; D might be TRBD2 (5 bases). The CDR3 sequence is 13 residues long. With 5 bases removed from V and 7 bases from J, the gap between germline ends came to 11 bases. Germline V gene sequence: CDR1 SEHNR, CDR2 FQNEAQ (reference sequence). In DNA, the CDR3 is TGTGCCAGCAGCCTGGGGAGTTTCGGGGAGCTGTTTTTT. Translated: CASSLGSFGELFF.

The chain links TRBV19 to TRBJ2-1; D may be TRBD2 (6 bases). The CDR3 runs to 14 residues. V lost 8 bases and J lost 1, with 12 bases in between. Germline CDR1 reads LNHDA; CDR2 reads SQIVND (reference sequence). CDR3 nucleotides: TGTGCCAGTCGTCCTGCGGGATCCTACAATGAGCAGTTCTTC. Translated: CASRPAGSYNEQFF.

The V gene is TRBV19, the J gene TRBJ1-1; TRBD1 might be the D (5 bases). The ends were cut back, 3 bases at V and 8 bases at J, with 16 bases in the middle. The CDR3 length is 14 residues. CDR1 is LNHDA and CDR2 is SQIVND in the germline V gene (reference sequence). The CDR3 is CASSMVWQGAEAFF. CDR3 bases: TGTGCCAGTAGTATGGTGTGGCAGGGCGCCGAAGCTTTCTTT.

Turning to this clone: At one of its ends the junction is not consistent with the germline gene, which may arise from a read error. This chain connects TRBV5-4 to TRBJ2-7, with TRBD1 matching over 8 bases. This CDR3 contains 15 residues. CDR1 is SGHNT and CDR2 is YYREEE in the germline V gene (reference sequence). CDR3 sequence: CASSFTGGIPYAQYF. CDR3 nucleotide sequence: TGTGCCAGCAGCTTTACAGGGGGAATTCCCTACGCGCAGTACTTC.

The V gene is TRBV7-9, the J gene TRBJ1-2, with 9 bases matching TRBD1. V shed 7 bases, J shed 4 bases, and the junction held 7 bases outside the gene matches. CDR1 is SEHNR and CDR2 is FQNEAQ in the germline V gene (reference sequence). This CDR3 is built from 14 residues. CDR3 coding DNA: TGTGCCAGCACCCGGGACAGGGCTTCCTATGGCTACACCTTC. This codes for CASTRDRASYGYTF.

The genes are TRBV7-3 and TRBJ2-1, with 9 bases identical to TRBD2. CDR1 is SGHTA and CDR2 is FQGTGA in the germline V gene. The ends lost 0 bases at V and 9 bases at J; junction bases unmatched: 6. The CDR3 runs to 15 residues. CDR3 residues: CASSLTASGVTEQFF. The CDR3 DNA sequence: TGTGCCAGCAGCTTAACGGCTAGCGGGGTTACTGAGCAGTTCTTC.

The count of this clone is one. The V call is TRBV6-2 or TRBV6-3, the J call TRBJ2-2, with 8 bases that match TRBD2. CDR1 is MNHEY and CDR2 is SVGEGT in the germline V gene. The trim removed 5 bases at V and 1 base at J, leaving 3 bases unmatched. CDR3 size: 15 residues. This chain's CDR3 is CASSNSGVNTGELFF. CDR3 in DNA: TGTGCCAGCAGTAATAGCGGGGTGAACACCGGGGAGCTGTTTTTT.

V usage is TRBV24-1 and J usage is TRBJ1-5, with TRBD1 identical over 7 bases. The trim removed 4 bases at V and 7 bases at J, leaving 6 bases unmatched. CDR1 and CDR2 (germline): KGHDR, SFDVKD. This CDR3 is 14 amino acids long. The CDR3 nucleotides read TGTGCCACCAGTGACACGACAGGGAGCCAGCCCCAGCATTTT. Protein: CATSDTTGSQPQHF.

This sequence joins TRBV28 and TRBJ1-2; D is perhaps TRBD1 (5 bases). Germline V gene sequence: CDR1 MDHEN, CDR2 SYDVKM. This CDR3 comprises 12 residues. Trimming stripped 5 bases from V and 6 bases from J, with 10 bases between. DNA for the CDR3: TGTGCCAGCAGTCCTCAGGGTAATGGCTACACCTTC. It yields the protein CASSPQGNGYTF.

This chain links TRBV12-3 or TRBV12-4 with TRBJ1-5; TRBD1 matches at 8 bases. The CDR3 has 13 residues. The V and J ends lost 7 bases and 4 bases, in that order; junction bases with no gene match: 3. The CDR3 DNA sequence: TGTGCCAGCAACGACAGGGGAAATCAGCCCCAGCATTTT. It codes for CASNDRGNQPQHF.

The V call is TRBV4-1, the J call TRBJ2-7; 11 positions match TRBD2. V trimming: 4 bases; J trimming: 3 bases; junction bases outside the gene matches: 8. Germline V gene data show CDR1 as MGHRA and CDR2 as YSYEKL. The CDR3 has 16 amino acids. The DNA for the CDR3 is TGCGCCAGCAGCCGCCTAGCGGGGGGAACCATCTACGAGCAGTACTTC. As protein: CASSRLAGGTIYEQYF.

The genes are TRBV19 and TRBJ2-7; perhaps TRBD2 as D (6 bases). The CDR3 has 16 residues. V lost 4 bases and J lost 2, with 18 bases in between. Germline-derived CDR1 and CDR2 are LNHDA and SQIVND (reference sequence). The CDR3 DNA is TGTGCCAGTAGTACGGGACTCCGAACTAGAACCTACGAGCAGTACTTC. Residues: CASSTGLRTRTYEQYF.

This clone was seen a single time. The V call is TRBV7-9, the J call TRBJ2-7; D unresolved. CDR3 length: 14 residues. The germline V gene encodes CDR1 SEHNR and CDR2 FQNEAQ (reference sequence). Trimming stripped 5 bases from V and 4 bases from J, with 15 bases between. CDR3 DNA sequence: TGTGCCAGCAGCGTAGGCCCCGCACAATACGAGCAGTACTTC. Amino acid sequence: CASSVGPAQYEQYF.

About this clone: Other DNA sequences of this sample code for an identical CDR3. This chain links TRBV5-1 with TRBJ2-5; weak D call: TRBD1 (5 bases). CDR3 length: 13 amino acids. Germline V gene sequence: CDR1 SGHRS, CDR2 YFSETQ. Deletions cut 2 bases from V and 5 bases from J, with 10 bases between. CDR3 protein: CASSLPGQETQYF. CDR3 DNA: TGCGCCAGCAGCTTACCAGGGCAGGAGACCCAGTACTTC.

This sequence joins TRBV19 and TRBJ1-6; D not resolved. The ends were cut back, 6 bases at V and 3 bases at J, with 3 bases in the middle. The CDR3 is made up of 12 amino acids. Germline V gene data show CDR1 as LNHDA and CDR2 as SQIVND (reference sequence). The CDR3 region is CASSSYNSPLHF. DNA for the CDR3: TGTGCCAGTAGCAGCTATAATTCACCCCTCCACTTT.

CDR3 nucleotide sequence: TGTGCCAGCAGCGCACCCCGGGGGTGGGAGCTGTTTTTT. Encoded protein: CASSAPRGWELFF. The chain recombines TRBV7-9 with TRBJ2-2; perhaps TRBD2 as D (6 bases). The CDR3 consists of 13 residues. CDR1 and CDR2 (germline): SEHNR, FQNEAQ (reference sequence). Trimming cost V 5 bases and J 9 bases, with 13 bases left between them.

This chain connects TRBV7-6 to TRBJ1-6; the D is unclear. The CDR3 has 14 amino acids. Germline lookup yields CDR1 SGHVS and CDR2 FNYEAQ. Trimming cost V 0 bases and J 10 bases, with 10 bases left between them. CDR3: CASSLAEVGSPLHF. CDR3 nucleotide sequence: TGTGCCAGCAGCTTAGCGGAGGTTGGCTCACCCCTCCACTTT.

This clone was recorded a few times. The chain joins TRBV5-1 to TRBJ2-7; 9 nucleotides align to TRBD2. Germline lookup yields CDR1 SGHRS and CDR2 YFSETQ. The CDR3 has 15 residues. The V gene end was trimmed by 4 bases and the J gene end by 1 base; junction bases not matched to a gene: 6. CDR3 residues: CASSGAGGPSYEQYF. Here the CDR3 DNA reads TGCGCCAGCAGCGGAGCGGGGGGTCCGTCCTACGAGCAGTACTTC. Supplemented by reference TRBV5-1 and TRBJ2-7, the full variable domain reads KAGVTQTPRYLIKTRGQQVTLSCSPISGHRSVSWYQQTPGQGLQFLFEYFSETQRNKGNFPGRFSGRQFSNSRSEMNVSTLELGDSALYLCASSGAGGPSYEQYFGPGTRLTVT.

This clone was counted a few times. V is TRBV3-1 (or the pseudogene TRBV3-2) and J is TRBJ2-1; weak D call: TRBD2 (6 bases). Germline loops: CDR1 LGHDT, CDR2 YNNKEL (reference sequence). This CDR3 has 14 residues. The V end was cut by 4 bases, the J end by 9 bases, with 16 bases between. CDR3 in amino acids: CASSPGTPRGEQFF. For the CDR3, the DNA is TGTGCCAGCAGCCCTGGGACTCCAAGGGGTGAGCAGTTCTTC.

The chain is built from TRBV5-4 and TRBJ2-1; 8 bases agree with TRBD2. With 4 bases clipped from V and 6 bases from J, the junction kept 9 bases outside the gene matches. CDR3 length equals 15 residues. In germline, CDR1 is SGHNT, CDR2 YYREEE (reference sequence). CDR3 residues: CASSLGGTSGNEQFF. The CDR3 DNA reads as TGTGCCAGCAGCCTGGGTGGGACTAGTGGCAATGAGCAGTTCTTC.

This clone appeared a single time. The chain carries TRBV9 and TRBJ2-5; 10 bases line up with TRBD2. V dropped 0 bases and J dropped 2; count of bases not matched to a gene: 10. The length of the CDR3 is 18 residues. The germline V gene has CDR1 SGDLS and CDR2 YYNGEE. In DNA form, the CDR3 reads TGTGCCAGCAGCGTAGCTACGAGCGGGAGGGCAGCACAAGAGACCCAGTACTTC. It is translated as CASSVATSGRAAQETQYF. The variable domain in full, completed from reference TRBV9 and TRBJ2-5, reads DSGVTQTPKHLITATGQRVTLRCSPRSGDLSVYWYQQSLDQGLQFLIQYYNGEERAKGNILERFSAQQFPDLHSELNLSSLELGDSALYFCASSVATSGRAAQETQYFGPGTRLLVL.